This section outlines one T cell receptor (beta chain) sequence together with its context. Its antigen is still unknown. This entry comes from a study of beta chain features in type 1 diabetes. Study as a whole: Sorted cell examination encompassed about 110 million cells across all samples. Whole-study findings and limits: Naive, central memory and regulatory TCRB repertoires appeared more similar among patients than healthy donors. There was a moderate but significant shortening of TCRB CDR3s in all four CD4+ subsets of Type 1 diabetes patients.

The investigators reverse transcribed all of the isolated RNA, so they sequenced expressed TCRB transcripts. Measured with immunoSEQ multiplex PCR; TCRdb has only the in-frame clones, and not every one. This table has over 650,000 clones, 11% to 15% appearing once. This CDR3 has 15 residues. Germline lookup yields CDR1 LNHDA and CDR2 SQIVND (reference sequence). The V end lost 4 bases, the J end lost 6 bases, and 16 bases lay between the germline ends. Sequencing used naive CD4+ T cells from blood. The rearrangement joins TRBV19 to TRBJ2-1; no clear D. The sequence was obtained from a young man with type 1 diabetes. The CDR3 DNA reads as TGTGCCAGTAGTAGTACCTGGTCGGGTCCCAATGAGCAGTTCTTC. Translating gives CASSSTWSGPNEQFF.